This T cell receptor (beta chain) emerged from a study of CD8 T cells in ankylosing spondylitis. Study results and limitations: Peripheral blood samples showed relatively rare disease-linked clones, and these clones were CD8+. Researchers reportedly found disease-linked clones significantly enriched in matched ankylosing spondylitis synovial fluid.

This clonotype was counted a few times. The antigen is unknown. Making the TCR beta libraries involved quantitative 5'-RACE with molecular barcodes. One entry per CDR3 protein results from TCRdb running MiXCR on the 5' RACE reads. The sample includes some 130,000 distinct CDR3 sequences, 10% to 12% of them seen just once. This CDR3 spans 14 amino acids. Trimming stripped 2 bases from V and 3 bases from J, with 10 bases between. The TCR comes from a female donor with ankylosing spondylitis or in good health (not recorded which). Sequencing input: blood, either unsorted or a sorted T cell fraction (not recorded which). V and J are TRBV12-3 or TRBV12-4 and TRBJ1-1; TRBD1 is a possible D gene (5 bases). CDR3 sequence reads: CASSLQPGHTEAFF. CDR3 DNA sequence: TGTGCCAGCAGTTTACAGCCGGGGCACACTGAAGCTTTCTTT.